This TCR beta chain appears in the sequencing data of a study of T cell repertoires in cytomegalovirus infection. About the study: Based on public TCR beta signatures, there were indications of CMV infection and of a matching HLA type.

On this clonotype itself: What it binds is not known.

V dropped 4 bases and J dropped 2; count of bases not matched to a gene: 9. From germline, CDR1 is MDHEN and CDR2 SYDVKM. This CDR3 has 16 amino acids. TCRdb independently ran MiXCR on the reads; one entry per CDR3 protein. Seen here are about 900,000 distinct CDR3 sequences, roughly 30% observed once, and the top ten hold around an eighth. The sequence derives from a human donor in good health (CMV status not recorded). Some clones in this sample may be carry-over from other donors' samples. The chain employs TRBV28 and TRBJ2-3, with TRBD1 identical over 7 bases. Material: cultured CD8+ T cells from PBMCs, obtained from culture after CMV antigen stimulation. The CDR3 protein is CASSSNRDSPTDTQYF. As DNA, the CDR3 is TGTGCCAGCAGTTCTAACCGGGACAGCCCCACAGATACGCAGTATTTT.